This TCR beta chain was observed in a study of T cells in Graves' hyperthyroidism and ophthalmopathy. General study points: Most thyroid-expanded clonotypes above 0.001 were also found in blood.

A remark on this clonotype: Its specificity is not known.

TCR beta CDR3 region amplification was performed from RNA transcripts. The TCR CDR3 first-round RT-PCR relied on the HTBI primer set. TCRdb redid the calling of the multiplex PCR reads with MiXCR, one entry per CDR3 protein. This table holds roughly 500,000 distinct CDR3 sequences, roughly 45% found once. The sequencing input was peripheral blood or thyroid tissue (not recorded which). The TCR was taken from an adult woman with Graves' disease, either hyperthyroidism or ophthalmopathy (not recorded which).

The CDR3 DNA sequence: TGTGCCAGCAGTGAAGAAGGAGCAGGGGGCAGGAACTATGGCTACACCTTC. Protein sequence: CASSEEGAGGRNYGYTF. The chain joins TRBV2 to TRBJ1-2, with 8 bases aligning to TRBD1. The CDR3 length is 17 residues. V lost 1 base and J lost 2; bases outside the gene matches: 9. Germline CDR1 reads SNHLY; CDR2 reads FYNNEI.